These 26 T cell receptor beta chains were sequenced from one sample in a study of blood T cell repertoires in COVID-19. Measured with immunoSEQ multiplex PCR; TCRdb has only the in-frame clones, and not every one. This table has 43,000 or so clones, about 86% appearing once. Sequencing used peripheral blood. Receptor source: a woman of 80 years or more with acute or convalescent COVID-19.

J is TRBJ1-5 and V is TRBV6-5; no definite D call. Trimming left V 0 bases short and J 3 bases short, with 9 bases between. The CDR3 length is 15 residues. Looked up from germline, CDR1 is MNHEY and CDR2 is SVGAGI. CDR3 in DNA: TGTGCCAGCAGTTACTCGTACGGTCTCAATCAGCCCCAGCATTTT. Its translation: CASSYSYGLNQPQHF.

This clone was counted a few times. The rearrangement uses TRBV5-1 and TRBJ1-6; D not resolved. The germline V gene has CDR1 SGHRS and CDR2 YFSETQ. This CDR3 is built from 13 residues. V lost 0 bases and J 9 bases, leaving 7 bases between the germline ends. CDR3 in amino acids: CASSLGELSPLHF. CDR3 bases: TGCGCCAGCAGCTTGGGTGAACTTTCACCCCTCCACTTT.

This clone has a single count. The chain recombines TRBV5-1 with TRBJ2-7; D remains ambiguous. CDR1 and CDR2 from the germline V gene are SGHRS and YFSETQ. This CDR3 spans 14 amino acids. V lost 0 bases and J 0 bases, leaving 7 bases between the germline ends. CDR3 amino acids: CASSLGPGSYEQYF. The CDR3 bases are TGCGCCAGCAGCTTGGGTCCCGGCTCCTACGAGCAGTACTTC. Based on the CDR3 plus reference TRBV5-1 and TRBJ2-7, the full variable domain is KAGVTQTPRYLIKTRGQQVTLSCSPISGHRSVSWYQQTPGQGLQFLFEYFSETQRNKGNFPGRFSGRQFSNSRSEMNVSTLELGDSALYLCASSLGPGSYEQYFGPGTRLTVT.

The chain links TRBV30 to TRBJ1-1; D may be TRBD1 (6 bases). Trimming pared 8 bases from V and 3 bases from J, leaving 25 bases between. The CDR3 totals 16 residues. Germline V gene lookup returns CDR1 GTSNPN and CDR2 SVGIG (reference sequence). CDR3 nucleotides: TGTGCCCATACTCTTGCGGGGGGCTCGGCGGACACTGAAGCTTTCTTT. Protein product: CAHTLAGGSADTEAFF.

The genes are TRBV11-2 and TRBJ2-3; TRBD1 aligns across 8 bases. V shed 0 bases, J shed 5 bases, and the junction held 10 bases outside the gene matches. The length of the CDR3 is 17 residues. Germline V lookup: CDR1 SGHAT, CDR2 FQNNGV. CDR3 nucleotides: TGTGCCAGCAGCTTAGAATTAGGCAGGGGGCGTAAAGATACGCAGTATTTT. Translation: CASSLELGRGRKDTQYF.

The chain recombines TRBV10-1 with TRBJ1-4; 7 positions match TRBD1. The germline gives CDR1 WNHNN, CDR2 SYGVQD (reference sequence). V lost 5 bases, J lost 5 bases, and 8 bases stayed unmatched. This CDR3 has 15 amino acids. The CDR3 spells CASSLRTGENEKLFF. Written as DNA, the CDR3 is TGCGCCAGCAGTCTTAGGACAGGCGAAAATGAAAAACTGTTTTTT.

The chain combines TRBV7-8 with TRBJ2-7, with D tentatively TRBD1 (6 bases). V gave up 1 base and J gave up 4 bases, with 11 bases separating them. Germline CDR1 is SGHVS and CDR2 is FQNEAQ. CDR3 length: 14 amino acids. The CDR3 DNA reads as TGTGCCAGCAGCTTAGTCGACAGGACGTACGAGCAGTACTTC. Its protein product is CASSLVDRTYEQYF.

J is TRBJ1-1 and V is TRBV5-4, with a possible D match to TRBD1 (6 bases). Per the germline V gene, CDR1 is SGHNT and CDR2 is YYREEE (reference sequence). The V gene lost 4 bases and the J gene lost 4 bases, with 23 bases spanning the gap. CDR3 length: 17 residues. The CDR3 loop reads CASSRYGGGRGITEAFF. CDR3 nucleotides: TGTGCCAGCAGCCGATACGGCGGGGGGCGCGGGATCACTGAAGCTTTCTTT. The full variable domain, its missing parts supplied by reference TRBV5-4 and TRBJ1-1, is ETGVTQSPTHLIKTRGQQVTLRCSSQSGHNTVSWYQQALGQGPQFIFQYYREEENGRGNFPPRFSGLQFPNYSSELNVNALELDDSALYLCASSRYGGGRGITEAFFGQGTRLTVV.

In nucleotides, the CDR3 is TGCAGCGTTAATATGGTTGGCGGCTACACCTTC. It codes for CSVNMVGGYTF. The J gene is TRBJ1-2, the V gene TRBV29-1, with D unresolved. The CDR3 is 11 residues long. Trimming removed 5 bases from V and 8 bases from J, with 12 bases in between. The germline gives CDR1 SQVTM, CDR2 ANQGSEA.

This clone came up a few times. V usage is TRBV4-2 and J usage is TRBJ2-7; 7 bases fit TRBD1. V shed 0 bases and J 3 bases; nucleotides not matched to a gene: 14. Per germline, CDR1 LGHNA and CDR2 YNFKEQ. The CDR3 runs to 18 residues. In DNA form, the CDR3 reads TGTGCCAGCAGCCAAGATTTAGGGGGACAGCTCTCCTACTACGAGCAGTACTTC. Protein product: CASSQDLGGQLSYYEQYF.

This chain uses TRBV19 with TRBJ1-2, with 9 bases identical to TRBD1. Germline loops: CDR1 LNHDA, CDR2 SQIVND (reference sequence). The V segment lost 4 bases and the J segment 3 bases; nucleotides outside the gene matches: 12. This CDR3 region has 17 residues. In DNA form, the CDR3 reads TGTGCCAGTAGTACCGTGGACAGGGGCGTAAAGGACTATGGCTACACCTTC. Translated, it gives CASSTVDRGVKDYGYTF.

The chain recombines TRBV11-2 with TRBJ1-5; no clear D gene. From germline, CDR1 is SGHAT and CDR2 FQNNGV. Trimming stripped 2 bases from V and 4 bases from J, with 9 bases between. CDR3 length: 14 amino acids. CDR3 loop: CASSLTRGNQPQHF. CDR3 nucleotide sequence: TGTGCCAGCAGCTTAACCAGAGGTAATCAGCCCCAGCATTTT.

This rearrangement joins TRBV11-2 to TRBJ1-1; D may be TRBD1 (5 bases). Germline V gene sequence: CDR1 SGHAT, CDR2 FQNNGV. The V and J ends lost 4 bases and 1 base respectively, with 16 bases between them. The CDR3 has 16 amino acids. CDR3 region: CASSSPGGGPNTEAFF. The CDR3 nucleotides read TGTGCCAGCAGCTCCCCCGGGGGAGGCCCGAACACTGAAGCTTTCTTT.

CDR3 DNA sequence: TGTGCCAGCAGCCCCCCGTCTGATACGCAGTATTTT. It yields the protein CASSPPSDTQYF. This chain links TRBV7-3 with TRBJ2-3; D is ambiguous. The CDR3 runs to 12 residues. V dropped 5 bases and J dropped 6 bases, with 9 bases sitting between them. Germline V CDR1 and CDR2: SGHTA, FQGTGA. The whole variable domain, remainder taken from reference TRBV7-3 and TRBJ2-3, is GAGVSQTPSNKVTEKGKYVELRCDPISGHTALYWYRQSLGQGPEFLIYFQGTGAADDSGLPNDRFFAVRPEGSVSTLKIQRTERGDSAVYLCASSPPSDTQYFGPGTRLTVL.

CDR3 amino acids: CASSTGLDNSPLHF. CDR3 DNA sequence: TGTGCCAGCAGTACAGGGCTAGATAATTCACCCCTCCACTTT. This chain links TRBV27 with TRBJ1-6; D is possibly TRBD1 (6 bases). There are 14 residues in the CDR3. The germline CDR1 and CDR2 sequences are MNHEY and SMNVEV (reference sequence). Trimming took 5 bases from V and 5 from J, leaving 10 bases between them.

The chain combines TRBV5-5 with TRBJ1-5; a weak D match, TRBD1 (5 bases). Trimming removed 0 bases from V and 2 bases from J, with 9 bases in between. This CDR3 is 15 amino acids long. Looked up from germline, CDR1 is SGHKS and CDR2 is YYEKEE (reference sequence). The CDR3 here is CASSLGGTGNQPQHF. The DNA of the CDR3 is TGTGCCAGCAGCTTGGGGGGCACGGGCAATCAGCCCCAGCATTTT.

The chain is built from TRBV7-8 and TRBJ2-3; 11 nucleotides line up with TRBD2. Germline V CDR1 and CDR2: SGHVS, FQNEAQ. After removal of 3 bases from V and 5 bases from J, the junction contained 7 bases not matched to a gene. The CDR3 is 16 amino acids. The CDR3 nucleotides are TGTGCCAGCAGCTTGGTAGCGGGGGGGCCGGTAGATACGCAGTATTTT. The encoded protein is CASSLVAGGPVDTQYF.

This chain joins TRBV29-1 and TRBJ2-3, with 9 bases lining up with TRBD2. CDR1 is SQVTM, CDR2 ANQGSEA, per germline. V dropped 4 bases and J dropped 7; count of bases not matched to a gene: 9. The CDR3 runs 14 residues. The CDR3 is CSVGLAGTTNTQYF. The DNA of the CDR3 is TGCAGCGTTGGGCTAGCGGGGACTACGAATACGCAGTATTTT.

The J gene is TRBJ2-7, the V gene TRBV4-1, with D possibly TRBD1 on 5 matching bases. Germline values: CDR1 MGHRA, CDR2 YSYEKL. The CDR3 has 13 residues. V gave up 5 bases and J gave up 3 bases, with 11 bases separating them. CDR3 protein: CASSNQGNYEQYF. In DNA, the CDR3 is TGCGCCAGCAGCAACCAGGGAAACTACGAGCAGTACTTC.

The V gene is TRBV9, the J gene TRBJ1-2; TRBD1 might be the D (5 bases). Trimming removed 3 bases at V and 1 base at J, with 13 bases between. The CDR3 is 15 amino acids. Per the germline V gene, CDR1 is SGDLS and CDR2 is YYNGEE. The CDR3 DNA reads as TGTGCCAGCAGCGCCGGGACTTGGGTTAACTATGGCTACACCTTC. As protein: CASSAGTWVNYGYTF. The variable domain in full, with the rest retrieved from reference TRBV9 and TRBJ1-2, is DSGVTQTPKHLITATGQRVTLRCSPRSGDLSVYWYQQSLDQGLQFLIQYYNGEERAKGNILERFSAQQFPDLHSELNLSSLELGDSALYFCASSAGTWVNYGYTFGSGTRLTVV.

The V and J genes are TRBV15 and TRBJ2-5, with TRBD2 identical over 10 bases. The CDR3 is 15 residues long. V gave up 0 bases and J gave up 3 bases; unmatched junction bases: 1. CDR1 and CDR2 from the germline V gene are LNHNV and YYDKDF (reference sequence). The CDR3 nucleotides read TGTGCCACCAGCAGAGACGGACTAGCGGAAGAGACCCAGTACTTC. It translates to CATSRDGLAEETQYF.

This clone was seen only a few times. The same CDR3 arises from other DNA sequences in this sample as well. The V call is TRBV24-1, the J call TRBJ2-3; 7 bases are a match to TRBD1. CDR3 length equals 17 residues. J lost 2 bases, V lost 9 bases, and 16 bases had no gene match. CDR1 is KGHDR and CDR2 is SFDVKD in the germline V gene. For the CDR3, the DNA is TGTGCCACCTGTTATCCCAAACGCGACAGGGTCACAGATACGCAGTATTTT. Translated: CATCYPKRDRVTDTQYF.

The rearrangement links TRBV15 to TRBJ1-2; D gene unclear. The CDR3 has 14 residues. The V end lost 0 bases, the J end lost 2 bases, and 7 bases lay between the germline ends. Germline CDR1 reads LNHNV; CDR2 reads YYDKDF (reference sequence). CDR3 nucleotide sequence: TGTGCCACCAGCAGAGATACCGCGAACTATGGCTACACCTTC. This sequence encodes CATSRDTANYGYTF.

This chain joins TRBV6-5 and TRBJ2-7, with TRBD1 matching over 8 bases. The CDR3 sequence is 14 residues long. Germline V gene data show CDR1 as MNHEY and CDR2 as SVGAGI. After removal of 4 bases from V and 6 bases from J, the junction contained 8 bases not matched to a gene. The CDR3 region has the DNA TGTGCCAGCAGTTCGAGAGACAGGGGCCGCGAGCAGTACTTC. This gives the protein CASSSRDRGREQYF.

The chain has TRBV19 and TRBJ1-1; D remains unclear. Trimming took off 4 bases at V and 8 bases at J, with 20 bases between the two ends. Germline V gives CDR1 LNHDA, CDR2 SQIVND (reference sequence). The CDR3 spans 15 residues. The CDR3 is CASSTIAGYLDEAFF. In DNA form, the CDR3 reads TGTGCCAGTAGTACTATTGCAGGCTACTTAGACGAAGCTTTCTTT.

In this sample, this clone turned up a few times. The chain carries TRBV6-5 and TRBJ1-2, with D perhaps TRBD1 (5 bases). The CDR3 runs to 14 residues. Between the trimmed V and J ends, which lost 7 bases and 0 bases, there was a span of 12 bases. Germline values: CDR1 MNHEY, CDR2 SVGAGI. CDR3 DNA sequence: TGTGCCAGCAAAGGGGTGGAAACTAACTATGGCTACACCTTC. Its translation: CASKGVETNYGYTF.